Below are 11 T cell receptor beta chains sequenced from a single sample in a study of blood T cell repertoires in COVID-19. Sequenced by immunoSEQ multiplex PCR; TCRdb stores in-frame clones only, minus some. The repertoire holds about 220,000 clones, with around 80% as singletons. Sequenced input: peripheral blood. These receptor sequences come from a woman aged 70-85 years with acute or convalescent COVID-19.

This clone was observed a single time. This rearrangement joins TRBV5-1 to TRBJ2-2; possibly TRBD2 for D (7 bases). V dropped 4 bases and J dropped 7 bases, with 23 bases sitting between them. Germline V gives CDR1 SGHRS, CDR2 YFSETQ. The length of the CDR3 is 17 residues. The CDR3 region has the DNA TGCGCCAGCAGCCCCAGGCCCGGGGGCGGGGGCAGCGGGGAGCTGTTTTTT. Encoded protein: CASSPRPGGGGSGELFF.

The CDR3 reads CATSAPGYRATDTQYF. Written as DNA, the CDR3 is TGTGCCACCAGTGCTCCGGGATATCGAGCCACAGATACGCAGTATTTT. The V gene is TRBV24-1, the J gene TRBJ2-3; D possibly corresponds to TRBD2 (5 bases). Germline V gives CDR1 KGHDR, CDR2 SFDVKD. There are 16 residues in the CDR3. V lost 5 bases, J lost 2 bases, and 16 bases lay in between.

This chain uses TRBV11-2 with TRBJ2-7; 9 nucleotides agree with TRBD1. Looked up from germline, CDR1 is SGHAT and CDR2 is FQNNGV. V shed 3 bases and J 3 bases; nucleotides not matched to a gene: 6. This CDR3 comprises 15 residues. The CDR3 nucleotides are TGTGCCAGCAGCTTGGGACAGGGTAATTTCTACGAGCAGTACGTC. Encoded protein: CASSLGQGNFYEQYV.

J is TRBJ2-6 and V is TRBV29-1, with D perhaps TRBD2 (5 bases). Germline V lookup: CDR1 SQVTM, CDR2 ANQGSEA. The V end was cut by 4 bases, the J end by 4 bases, with 14 bases between. CDR3 length: 15 amino acids. CDR3 sequence (DNA): TGCAGCGTTGGCTTGGGGAGAGGAGGGGCCAACGTCCTGACTTTC. It specifies CSVGLGRGGANVLTF.

This chain links TRBV19 with TRBJ2-3, with a weak D call TRBD1 (7 bases). This CDR3 region has 16 residues. Trimming stripped 7 bases from V and 6 bases from J, with 23 bases between. Germline CDR1 LNHDA, CDR2 SQIVND (reference sequence). The CDR3 nucleotides read TGTGCCAGTAAAGATCCTGCAGGGGGGAGCCGGGATACGCAGTATTTT. This codes for CASKDPAGGSRDTQYF.

This clone has a handful of counts. This chain connects TRBV5-6 to TRBJ1-6, with 8 bases fitting TRBD1. J lost 7 bases, V lost 3 bases, and 0 bases had no gene match. CDR3 length: 13 residues. Per the germline V gene, CDR1 is SGHDT and CDR2 is YYEEEE. CDR3 amino acids: CASSWTGNSPLHF. The CDR3 coding sequence is TGTGCCAGCAGCTGGACAGGGAATTCACCCCTCCACTTT.

The rearrangement uses TRBV29-1 and TRBJ1-1; 7 positions match TRBD1. Germline CDR1 SQVTM, CDR2 ANQGSEA. The CDR3 consists of 14 residues. Germline trimming cut 5 bases from V and 0 bases from J; bases unmatched to any gene: 6. As DNA, the CDR3 is TGCAGCGTTCACAGGGGTTTCATGAACACTGAAGCTTTCTTT. This codes for CSVHRGFMNTEAFF.

The CDR3 bases are TGTGCCAGTAACCTACTCAATCAGCCCCAGCATTTT. Translating gives CASNLLNQPQHF. This chain connects TRBV19 to TRBJ1-5; D unclear. Trimming stripped 7 bases from V and 3 bases from J, with 7 bases between. The CDR3 is 12 residues long. Germline V gene lookup returns CDR1 LNHDA and CDR2 SQIVND (reference sequence).

This chain joins TRBV19 and TRBJ2-1; D is possibly TRBD1 (6 bases). CDR1 and CDR2 from the germline V gene are LNHDA and SQIVND (reference sequence). Between the trimmed V and J ends, which lost 5 bases and 4 bases, there was a span of 18 bases. The CDR3 totals 16 residues. This CDR3 reads CASSAYTGTGYNEQFF. The CDR3 bases are TGTGCCAGTAGTGCCTATACAGGGACGGGGTACAATGAGCAGTTCTTC.

This clone has just one count. This chain uses TRBV5-1 with TRBJ2-7, with TRBD2 matching over 9 bases. Germline CDR1 is SGHRS and CDR2 is YFSETQ. Unmatched junction bases numbered 3, after V lost 5 bases and J lost 0 bases. CDR3 length: 14 residues. DNA of the CDR3: TGCGCCAGCAGGACTAGCGGAAACTCCTACGAGCAGTACTTC. Its translation is CASRTSGNSYEQYF.

This chain links TRBV7-3 with TRBJ2-2; D gene ambiguous. There are 13 residues in the CDR3. The V end lost 6 bases, the J end lost 4 bases, and 9 bases lay between the germline ends. Germline V CDR1 and CDR2: SGHTA, FQGTGA. CDR3 DNA: TGTGCCAGCAGTTACACTACCACCGGGGAGCTGTTTTTT. Protein product: CASSYTTTGELFF.